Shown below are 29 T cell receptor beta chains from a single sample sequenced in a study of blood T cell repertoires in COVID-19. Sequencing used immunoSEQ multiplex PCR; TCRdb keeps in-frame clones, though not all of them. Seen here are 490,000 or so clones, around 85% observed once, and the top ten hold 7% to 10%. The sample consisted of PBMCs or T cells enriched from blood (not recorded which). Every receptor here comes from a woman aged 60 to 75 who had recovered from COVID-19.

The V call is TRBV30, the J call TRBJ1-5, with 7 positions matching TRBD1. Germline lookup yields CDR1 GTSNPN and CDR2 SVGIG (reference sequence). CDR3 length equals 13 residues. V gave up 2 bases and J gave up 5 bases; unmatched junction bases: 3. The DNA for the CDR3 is TGTGCCTGGAGTACAGGGGACGATCAGCCCCAGCATTTT. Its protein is CAWSTGDDQPQHF.

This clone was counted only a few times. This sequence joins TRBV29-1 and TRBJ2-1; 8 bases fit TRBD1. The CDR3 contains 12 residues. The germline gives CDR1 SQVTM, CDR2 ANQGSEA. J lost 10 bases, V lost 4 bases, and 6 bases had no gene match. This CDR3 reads CSVGTGSLEQFF. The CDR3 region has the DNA TGCAGCGTTGGGACAGGGTCTCTGGAGCAGTTCTTC.

The CDR3 region is CASSQRVDNEQFF. CDR3 in DNA: TGCGCCAGCAGCCAACGCGTAGACAATGAGCAGTTCTTC. The chain links TRBV5-1 to TRBJ2-1, with D uncertain. CDR3 size: 13 residues. The ends were cut back, 4 bases at V and 5 bases at J, with 10 bases in the middle. The germline V gene encodes CDR1 SGHRS and CDR2 YFSETQ.

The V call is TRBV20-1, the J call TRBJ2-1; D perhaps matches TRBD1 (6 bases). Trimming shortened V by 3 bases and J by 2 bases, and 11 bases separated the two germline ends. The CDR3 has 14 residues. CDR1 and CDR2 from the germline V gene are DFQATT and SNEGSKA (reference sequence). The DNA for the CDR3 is TGCAGTGCTAGTGCCGCAGGGGCCTACAATGAGCAGTTCTTC. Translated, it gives CSASAAGAYNEQFF.

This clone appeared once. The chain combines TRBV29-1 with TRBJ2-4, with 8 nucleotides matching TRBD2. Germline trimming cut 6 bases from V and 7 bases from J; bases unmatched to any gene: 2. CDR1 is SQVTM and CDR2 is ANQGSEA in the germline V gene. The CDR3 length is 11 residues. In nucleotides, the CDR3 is TGCAGCGTAAGCGGGGGTAACATTCAGTACTTC. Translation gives CSVSGGNIQYF. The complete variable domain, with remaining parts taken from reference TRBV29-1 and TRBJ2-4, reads SAVISQKPSRDICQRGTSLTIQCQVDSQVTMMFWYRQQPGQSLTLIATANQGSEATYESGFVIDKFPISRPNLTFSTLTVSNMSPEDSSIYLCSVSGGNIQYFGAGTRLSVL.

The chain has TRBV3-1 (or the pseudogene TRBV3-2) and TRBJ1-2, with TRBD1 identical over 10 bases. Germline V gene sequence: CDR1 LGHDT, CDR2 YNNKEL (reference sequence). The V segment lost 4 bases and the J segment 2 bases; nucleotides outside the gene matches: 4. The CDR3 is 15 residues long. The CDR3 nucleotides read TGTGCCAGCAGCCCCGGGACAGGGGAAAACTATGGCTACACCTTC. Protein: CASSPGTGENYGYTF.

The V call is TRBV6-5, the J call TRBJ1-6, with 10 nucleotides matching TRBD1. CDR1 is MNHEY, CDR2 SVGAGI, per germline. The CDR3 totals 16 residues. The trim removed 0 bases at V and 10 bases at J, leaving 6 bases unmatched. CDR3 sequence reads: CASSYSQGQGTSPLHF. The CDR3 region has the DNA TGTGCCAGCAGTTACTCGCAGGGACAGGGGACCTCACCCCTCCACTTT.

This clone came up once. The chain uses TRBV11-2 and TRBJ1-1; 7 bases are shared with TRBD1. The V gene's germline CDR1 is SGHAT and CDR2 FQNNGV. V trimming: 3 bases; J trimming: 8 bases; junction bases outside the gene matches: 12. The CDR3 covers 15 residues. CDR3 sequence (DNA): TGTGCCAGCAGCTTTGCACGCGACAGGGCTGGGGAAGCTTTCTTT. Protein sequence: CASSFARDRAGEAFF.

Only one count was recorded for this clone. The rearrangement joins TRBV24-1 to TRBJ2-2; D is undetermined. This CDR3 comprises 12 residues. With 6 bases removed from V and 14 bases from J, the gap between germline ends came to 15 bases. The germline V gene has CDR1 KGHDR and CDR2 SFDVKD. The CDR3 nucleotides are TGTGCCACCAGTTCCTGGCCGCCCCATCTGTTTTTT. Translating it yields CATSSWPPHLFF.

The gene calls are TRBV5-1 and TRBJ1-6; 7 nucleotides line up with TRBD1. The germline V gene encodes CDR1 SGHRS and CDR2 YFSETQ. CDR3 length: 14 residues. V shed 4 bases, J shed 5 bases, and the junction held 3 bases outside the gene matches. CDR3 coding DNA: TGCGCCAGCAGCGCGGGACAGAATAATTCACCCCTCCACTTT. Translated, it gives CASSAGQNNSPLHF.

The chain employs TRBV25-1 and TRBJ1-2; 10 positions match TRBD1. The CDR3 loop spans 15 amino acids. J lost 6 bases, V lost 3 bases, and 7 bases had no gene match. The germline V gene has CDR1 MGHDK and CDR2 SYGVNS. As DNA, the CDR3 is TGTGCCAGCAGTGACTTTGGGACAGGGGTTCATGGCTACACCTTC. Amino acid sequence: CASSDFGTGVHGYTF.

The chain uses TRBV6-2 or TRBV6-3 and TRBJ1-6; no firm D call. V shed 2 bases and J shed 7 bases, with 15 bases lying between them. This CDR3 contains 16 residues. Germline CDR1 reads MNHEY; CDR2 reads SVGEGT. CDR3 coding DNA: TGTGCCAGCAGTTACCCCCCAGGCGCTCAGAATTCACCCCTCCACTTT. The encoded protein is CASSYPPGAQNSPLHF.

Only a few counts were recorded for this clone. The CDR3 protein is CASSSQTGYQPQHF. CDR3 coding DNA: TGTGCCAGTAGTAGTCAAACAGGGTATCAGCCCCAGCATTTT. The chain combines TRBV19 with TRBJ1-5, with a possible D match to TRBD1 (6 bases). Germline V CDR1 and CDR2: LNHDA, SQIVND (reference sequence). CDR3 length equals 14 residues. With 4 bases removed from V and 5 bases from J, the gap between germline ends came to 12 bases.

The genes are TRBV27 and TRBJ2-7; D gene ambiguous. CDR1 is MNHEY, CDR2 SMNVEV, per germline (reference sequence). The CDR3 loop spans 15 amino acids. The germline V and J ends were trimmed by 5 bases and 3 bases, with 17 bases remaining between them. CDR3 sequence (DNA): TGTGCCAGCAGTCCCCAGGCAGCCACACTCTACGAGCAGTACGTC. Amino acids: CASSPQAATLYEQYV.

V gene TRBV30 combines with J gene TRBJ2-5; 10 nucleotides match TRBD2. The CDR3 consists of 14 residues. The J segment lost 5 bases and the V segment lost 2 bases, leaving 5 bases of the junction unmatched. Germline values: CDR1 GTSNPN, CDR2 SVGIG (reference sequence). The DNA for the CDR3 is TGTGCCTGGAGTCGAGCGGGGGGGGACGAGACCCAGTACTTC. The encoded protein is CAWSRAGGDETQYF.

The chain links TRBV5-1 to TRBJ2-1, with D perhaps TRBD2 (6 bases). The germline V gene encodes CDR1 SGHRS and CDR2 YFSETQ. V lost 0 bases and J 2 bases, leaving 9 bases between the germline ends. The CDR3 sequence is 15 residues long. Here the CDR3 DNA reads TGCGCCAGCAGCTTGGTCGGAGGGGCCTACAATGAGCAGTTCTTC. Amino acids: CASSLVGGAYNEQFF.

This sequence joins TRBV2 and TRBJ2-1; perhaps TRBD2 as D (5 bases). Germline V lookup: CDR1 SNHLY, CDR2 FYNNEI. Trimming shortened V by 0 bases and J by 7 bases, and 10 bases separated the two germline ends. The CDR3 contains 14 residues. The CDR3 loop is CASSEATGKNEQFF. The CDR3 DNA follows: TGTGCCAGCAGTGAAGCGACGGGAAAGAATGAGCAGTTCTTC.

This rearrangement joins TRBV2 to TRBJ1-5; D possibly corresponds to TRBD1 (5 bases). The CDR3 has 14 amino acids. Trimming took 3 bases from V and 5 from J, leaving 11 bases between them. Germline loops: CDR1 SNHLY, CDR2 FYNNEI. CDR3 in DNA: TGTGCCAGCAGTGAGGGGCAGTCTTATCAGCCCCAGCATTTT. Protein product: CASSEGQSYQPQHF.

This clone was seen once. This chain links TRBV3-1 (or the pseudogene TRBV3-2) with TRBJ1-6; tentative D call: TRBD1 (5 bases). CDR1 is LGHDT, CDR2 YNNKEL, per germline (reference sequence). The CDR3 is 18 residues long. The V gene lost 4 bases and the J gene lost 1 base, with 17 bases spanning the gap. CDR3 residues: CASSPGGTAPSYNSPLHF. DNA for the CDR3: TGTGCCAGCAGCCCCGGAGGGACGGCACCGTCCTATAATTCACCCCTCCACTTT.

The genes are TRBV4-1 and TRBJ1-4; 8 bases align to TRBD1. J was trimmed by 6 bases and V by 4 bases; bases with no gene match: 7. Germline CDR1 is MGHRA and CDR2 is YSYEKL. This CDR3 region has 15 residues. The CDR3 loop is CASSLRGLGDEKLFF. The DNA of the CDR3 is TGCGCCAGCAGCCTCAGGGGGCTTGGGGATGAAAAACTGTTTTTT.

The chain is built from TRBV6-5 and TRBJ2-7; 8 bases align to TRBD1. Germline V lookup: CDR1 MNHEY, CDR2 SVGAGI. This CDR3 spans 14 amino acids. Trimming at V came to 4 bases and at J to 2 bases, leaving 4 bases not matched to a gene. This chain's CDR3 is CASSFGTGPYEQYF. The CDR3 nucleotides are TGTGCCAGCAGTTTTGGGACAGGACCCTACGAGCAGTACTTC.

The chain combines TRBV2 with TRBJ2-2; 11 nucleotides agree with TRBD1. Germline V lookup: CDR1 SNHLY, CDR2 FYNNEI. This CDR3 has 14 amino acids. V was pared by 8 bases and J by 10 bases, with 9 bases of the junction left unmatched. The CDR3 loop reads CASSFGTGGSELFF. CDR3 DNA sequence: TGTGCCAGCTCTTTCGGGACAGGGGGTTCGGAGCTGTTTTTT. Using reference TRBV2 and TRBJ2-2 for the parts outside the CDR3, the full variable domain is EPEVTQTPSHQVTQMGQEVILRCVPISNHLYFYWYRQILGQKVEFLVSFYNNEISEKSEIFDDQFSVERPDGSNFTLKIRSTKLEDSAMYFCASSFGTGGSELFFGEGSRLTVL.

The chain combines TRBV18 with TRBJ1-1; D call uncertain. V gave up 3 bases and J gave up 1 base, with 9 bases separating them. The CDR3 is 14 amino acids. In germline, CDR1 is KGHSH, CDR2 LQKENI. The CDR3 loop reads CASSPEAGNTEAFF. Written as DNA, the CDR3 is TGTGCCAGCTCACCGGAAGCGGGGAACACTGAAGCTTTCTTT.

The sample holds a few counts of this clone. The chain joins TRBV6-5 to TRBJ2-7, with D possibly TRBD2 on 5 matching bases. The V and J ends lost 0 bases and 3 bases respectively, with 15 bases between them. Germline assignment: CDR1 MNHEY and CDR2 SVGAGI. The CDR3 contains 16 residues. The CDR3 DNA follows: TGTGCCAGCAGTTACTCGACCGGACTTCTACGCTACGAGCAGTACTTC. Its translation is CASSYSTGLLRYEQYF.

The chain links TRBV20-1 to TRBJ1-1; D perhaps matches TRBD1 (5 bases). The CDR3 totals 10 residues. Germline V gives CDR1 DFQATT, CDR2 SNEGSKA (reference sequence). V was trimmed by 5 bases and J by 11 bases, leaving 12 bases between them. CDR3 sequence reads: CSARQYEAFF. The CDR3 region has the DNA TGCAGTGCTCGACAGTACGAGGCTTTCTTT.

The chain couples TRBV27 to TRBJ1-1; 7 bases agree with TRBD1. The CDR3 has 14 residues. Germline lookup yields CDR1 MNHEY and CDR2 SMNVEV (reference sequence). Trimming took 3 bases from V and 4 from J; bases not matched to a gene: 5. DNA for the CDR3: TGTGCCAGCAGTTTTAAGGGGGCGGGCACTGAAGCTTTCTTT. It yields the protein CASSFKGAGTEAFF.

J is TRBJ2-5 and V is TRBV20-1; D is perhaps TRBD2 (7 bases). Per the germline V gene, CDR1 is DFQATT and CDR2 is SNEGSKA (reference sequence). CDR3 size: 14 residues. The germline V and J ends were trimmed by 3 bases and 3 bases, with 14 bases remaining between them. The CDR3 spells CSASLGGLEETQYF. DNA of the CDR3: TGCAGTGCTAGTCTGGGGGGGCTTGAAGAGACCCAGTACTTC.

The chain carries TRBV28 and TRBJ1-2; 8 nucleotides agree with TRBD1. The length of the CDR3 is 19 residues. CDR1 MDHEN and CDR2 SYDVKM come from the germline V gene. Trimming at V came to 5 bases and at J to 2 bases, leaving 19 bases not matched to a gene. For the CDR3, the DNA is TGTGCCAGCAGTCGGAGTGGGGGGACAGGACTAAGTACCAACTATGGCTACACCTTC. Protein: CASSRSGGTGLSTNYGYTF.

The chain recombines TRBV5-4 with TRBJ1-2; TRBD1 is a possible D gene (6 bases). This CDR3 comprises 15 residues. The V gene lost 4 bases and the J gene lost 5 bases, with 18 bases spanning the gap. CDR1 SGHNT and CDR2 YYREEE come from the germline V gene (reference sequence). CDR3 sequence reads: CASSIAQGSPYGYTF. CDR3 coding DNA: TGTGCCAGCAGCATCGCCCAGGGGTCTCCTTATGGCTACACCTTC.